This T cell receptor beta chain is drawn from a study of shared clonotypes between healthy human individuals. Study-level points and caveats: Only blood was sampled; tissue repertoires likely differ. Estimated richness values were generally larger in naive subsets than in memory subsets.

Notes on this clone: The target antigen is unknown.

The CDR3 is made up of 14 amino acids. CDR1 and CDR2 from the germline V gene are MNHNY and SVGAGI (reference sequence). V lost 0 bases to trimming and J lost 0 bases, with 6 bases between them. The data were produced by immunoSEQ multiplex PCR, yet TCRdb's version contains in-frame clones alone and is incomplete. Of 760,000 or so clones in the sample, 95% to 97% were seen once. Terminally differentiated effector memory CD45RA+ cells were left out of the naive CD8 fraction, which was CD45RO-negative and positively selected for CCR7. This rearrangement joins TRBV6-6 to TRBJ2-7, with D unresolved. This receptor was identified in a man under 40 in good health. Sequencing input: naive CD8+ T cells sorted from blood. The CDR3 nucleotides are TGTGCCAGCAGTTACTCTTTGAGCTCCTACGAGCAGTACTTC. This translates into CASSYSLSSYEQYF.